This note documents a single T cell receptor (beta chain) sequence. TCRdb called the PCR reads again in MiXCR, with one record for every CDR3 protein. The sample lists about half a million distinct CDR3 sequences, 20% to 25% seen once, with about 0.8% in the top ten. Libraries of naive CD8 cells were prepared from roughly 18,000 to 920,000 sorted cells using 10%, 30% or 50% RNA. The data were taken from a study of molecular identifiers for immune sequencing clone quantification. The sequence derives from a human donor in good health. Some libraries in this study had Jurkat cell RNA spiked in. Sequenced: naive CD8+ T cells from blood, with Jurkat cell RNA spiked in. Subset of the sample: FACS-sorted CD8+CD4-CCR7+CD45RA+ naive T cells.

The CDR3 DNA follows: TGTGCCAGCAGCCGAGGACCCCCTGTCGACGAGCAGTTCTTC. Translating gives CASSRGPPVDEQFF. The chain has TRBV6-2 or TRBV6-3 and TRBJ2-1; D gene uncertain. The CDR3 covers 14 residues. CDR1 is MNHEY and CDR2 is SVGEGT in the germline V gene. The V and J ends lost 6 bases and 10 bases respectively, with 19 bases between them.